The next 20 T cell receptor beta chains were all read from a single sample in a study of identical twins. One entry per CDR3 protein results from TCRdb running MiXCR on the 5' RACE reads. This sample has a few hundred thousand distinct CDR3 sequences, with roughly 8.6% found just once. The same sample was also used in a study of yellow fever vaccine responses in identical twins.

Material: CD8+ T cells sorted from blood. These receptors were collected from a woman aged 18-30 years in good health.

V and J are TRBV9 and TRBJ1-2; D may be TRBD1 (6 bases). This CDR3 has 16 residues. V gave up 0 bases and J gave up 5 bases, with 17 bases separating them. Germline assignment: CDR1 SGDLS and CDR2 YYNGEE. The CDR3 reads CASSVGGRGEEYGYTF. In DNA form, the CDR3 reads TGTGCCAGCAGCGTAGGAGGCAGGGGAGAAGAATATGGCTACACCTTC.

At least ten counts were recorded for this clonotype. V is TRBV20-1 and J is TRBJ2-1; 10 bases map to TRBD2. J lost 8 bases, V lost 6 bases, and 10 bases had no gene match. Per germline, CDR1 DFQATT and CDR2 SNEGSKA (reference sequence). The CDR3 contains 14 residues. Written as DNA, the CDR3 is TGCAGTGCGTCCGGGACTAGCGTTTTGGATGAGCAGTTCTTC. Residues: CSASGTSVLDEQFF.

The J gene is TRBJ2-1, the V gene TRBV6-4; possible D gene TRBD2, 7 bases. CDR3 length equals 14 residues. V lost 2 bases, J lost 9 bases, and 14 bases lay in between. CDR1 and CDR2 from the germline V gene are MRHNA and SNTAGT. The CDR3 DNA reads TGTGCCAGCAGTGACGGGGGGGCCCCGCGTGAGCAGTTCTTC. This gives the protein CASSDGGAPREQFF.

In its sample, this clonotype was seen many times. The J gene is TRBJ2-1, the V gene TRBV11-2; no firm D call. The germline CDR1 and CDR2 sequences are SGHAT and FQNNGV. Trimming stripped 7 bases from V and 0 bases from J, with 7 bases between. The CDR3 covers 13 residues. The CDR3 coding sequence is TGTGCCAGCACCCCCCTCTCCTACAATGAGCAGTTCTTC. Amino acids: CASTPLSYNEQFF.

This clonotype has a count of ten or more. V usage is TRBV21-1 and J usage is TRBJ2-1; the tabulated D call, TRBD2, remains unverified against the DNA. TRBV21-1 is labeled a pseudogene. This CDR3 spans 14 amino acids. In nucleotides, the CDR3 is TGTGCCAGCAGCAAAGGAGGGTGGGTTAATGAGCAGTTCTTC. This codes for CASSKGGWVNEQFF.

The rearrangement uses TRBV20-1 and TRBJ2-7; 7 positions agree with TRBD1. The V segment lost 4 bases and the J segment 5 bases; nucleotides outside the gene matches: 11. The V gene's germline CDR1 is DFQATT and CDR2 SNEGSKA (reference sequence). CDR3 length: 14 amino acids. CDR3 region: CSATGQAASDEQYF. The CDR3 DNA reads TGCAGTGCTACAGGACAGGCAGCAAGCGACGAGCAGTACTTC.

This clonotype was observed at least ten times. The chain has TRBV7-2 and TRBJ2-7, with D possibly called TRBD1 or TRBD2 (5 bases each). Trimming stripped 3 bases from V and 3 bases from J, with 15 bases between. The germline V gene encodes CDR1 SGHTA and CDR2 FQGNSA. CDR3 length: 15 residues. The CDR3 DNA follows: TGTGCCAGCAGCTTCACTAACGGGGCGAGCTACGAGCAGTACTTC. Its translation is CASSFTNGASYEQYF.

The rearrangement links TRBV18 to TRBJ2-3, with 9 bases that match TRBD2. Germline assignment: CDR1 KGHSH and CDR2 LQKENI. V shed 5 bases and J 3 bases; nucleotides not matched to a gene: 12. The CDR3 is 17 amino acids. CDR3 sequence reads: CASSELTSGKETDTQYF. As DNA, the CDR3 is TGTGCCAGCTCAGAGCTGACTAGCGGCAAAGAGACAGATACGCAGTATTTT.

This clonotype was seen more than once but under ten times. The chain links TRBV28 to TRBJ2-7; TRBD1 matches at 8 bases. The CDR3 has 14 amino acids. Germline V gene lookup returns CDR1 MDHEN and CDR2 SYDVKM. J gave up 1 base and V 8 bases, and 7 bases lay outside the gene matches. CDR3 sequence (DNA): TGTGCCAGCGGGGGACAGGCCACATCCTACGAGCAGTACTTC. Amino acid sequence: CASGGQATSYEQYF.

The chain joins TRBV12-3 or TRBV12-4 to TRBJ2-2; TRBD1 matches 7 bases. V was clipped by 6 bases and J by 4 bases; unmatched bases: 11. The CDR3 loop spans 16 amino acids. CDR3 loop: CASSPPDRRGTGELFF. Written as DNA, the CDR3 is TGTGCCAGCAGCCCCCCGGACAGGAGAGGCACCGGGGAGCTGTTTTTT.

The chain combines TRBV7-3 with TRBJ2-2, with a weak D call TRBD1 (6 bases). V lost 9 bases to trimming and J lost 5 bases, with 19 bases between them. This CDR3 has 15 amino acids. CDR1 and CDR2 (germline): SGHTA, FQGTGA. The CDR3 protein is CASSPQDSPTGELFF. CDR3 DNA sequence: TGTGCCAGTAGCCCCCAGGACAGCCCGACCGGGGAGCTGTTTTTT.

In this sample, this clonotype turned up a few times. The V and J genes are TRBV6-1 and TRBJ2-1; D gene ambiguous. Trimming shortened V by 6 bases and J by 4 bases, and 16 bases separated the two germline ends. The V gene's germline CDR1 is MNHNS and CDR2 SASEGT. CDR3 length equals 15 residues. CDR3 in DNA: TGTGCCAGCAGCAAAACAAATCCCCCTTACAATGAGCAGTTCTTC. Its translation: CASSKTNPPYNEQFF.

The table lists this clonotype with many counts. J is TRBJ2-1 and V is TRBV12-5; 8 bases are shared with TRBD2. Trimming at V came to 4 bases and at J to 3 bases, leaving 8 bases not matched to a gene. The CDR3 length is 16 residues. The V gene's germline CDR1 is LGHNT and CDR2 FRNRAP. The CDR3 DNA reads as TGTGCTAGTGGTTCACCCCTTAGCGGGAACTACAATGAGCAGTTCTTC. It translates to CASGSPLSGNYNEQFF. Full variable domain (remainder filled in from reference TRBV12-5 and TRBJ2-1): DARVTQTPRHKVTEMGQEVTMRCQPILGHNTVFWYRQTMMQGLELLAYFRNRAPLDDSGMPKDRFSAEMPDATLATLKIQPSEPRDSAVYFCASGSPLSGNYNEQFFGPGTRLTVL.

This chain joins TRBV5-1 and TRBJ2-7; no reliable D call. Germline values: CDR1 SGHRS, CDR2 YFSETQ. The V and J ends lost 1 base and 2 bases respectively, with 10 bases between them. The CDR3 extends over 14 amino acids. In DNA form, the CDR3 reads TGCGCCAGCAGCTTGAACATCTTCACCTACGAGCAGTACTTC. Amino acid sequence: CASSLNIFTYEQYF.

The chain carries TRBV5-6 and TRBJ2-3, with D tentatively TRBD2 (6 bases). The CDR3 contains 16 residues. Per germline, CDR1 SGHDT and CDR2 YYEEEE. V was shortened by 3 bases and J by 2 bases, with 16 bases between the two germline ends. The CDR3 sequence: CASSWAGRDFTDTQYF. The CDR3 nucleotides read TGTGCCAGCAGCTGGGCGGGGCGGGACTTCACAGATACGCAGTATTTT.

The CDR3: CSVEEAGETYEQYF. Written as DNA, the CDR3 is TGCAGCGTTGAAGAGGCAGGCGAAACCTACGAGCAGTACTTC. This sequence joins TRBV29-1 and TRBJ2-7; D remains ambiguous. Trimming stripped 0 bases from V and 2 bases from J, with 11 bases between. Per germline, CDR1 SQVTM and CDR2 ANQGSEA. The CDR3 spans 14 residues.

The table lists this clonotype with a few counts. The genes are TRBV4-3 and TRBJ2-1, with 10 bases matching TRBD2. The CDR3 extends over 15 amino acids. Germline lookup yields CDR1 LGHNA and CDR2 YSLEER. The J segment lost 4 bases and the V segment lost 7 bases, leaving 7 bases of the junction unmatched. The CDR3 DNA follows: TGCGCCAGCACCCCCGGGACTAGCGTGTACAATGAGCAGTTCTTC. Residues: CASTPGTSVYNEQFF.

This clonotype has a handful of counts. J is TRBJ2-7 and V is TRBV7-6; TRBD1 is a possible D gene (6 bases). CDR1 is SGHVS and CDR2 is FNYEAQ in the germline V gene. V was pared by 5 bases and J by 2 bases, with 16 bases between. CDR3 length: 15 amino acids. The CDR3 nucleotides read TGTGCCAGCAGCCAGGGGCCTACAGGTACCTACGAGCAGTACTTC. Protein sequence: CASSQGPTGTYEQYF.

The CDR3 nucleotides are TGTGCCAGCATGGGCAGGGGATACTCCTACGAGCAGTACTTC. It encodes CASMGRGYSYEQYF. The chain joins TRBV7-2 to TRBJ2-7; a possible D gene is TRBD1 (6 bases). Trimming took 7 bases from V and 0 from J, leaving 13 bases between them. The CDR3 has 14 residues. The germline CDR1 and CDR2 sequences are SGHTA and FQGNSA.

This clonotype was found a few times. The chain has TRBV20-1 and TRBJ2-1; 9 bases agree with TRBD2. This CDR3 region has 17 residues. J lost 0 bases, V lost 0 bases, and 6 bases had no gene match. Germline lookup yields CDR1 DFQATT and CDR2 SNEGSKA (reference sequence). CDR3 DNA: TGCAGTGCTAGAGATCGGGGCGGGGGGGGCTCCTACAATGAGCAGTTCTTC. This gives the protein CSARDRGGGGSYNEQFF.